The entry that follows covers one T cell receptor beta chain sequence. The target antigen is unknown. Germline V gives CDR1 LNHNV, CDR2 YYDKDF (reference sequence). Trimming stripped 0 bases from V and 2 bases from J, with 9 bases between. The CDR3 extends over 15 amino acids. This entry is derived from a study of T cell responses to AZD1222 COVID-19 vaccine. Study-wide results and limits: Repertoire collection took place solely once the T cell response had peaked.

Clones were sequenced by immunoSEQ multiplex PCR, and TCRdb holds only the in-frame ones, with some missing. The sample has 110,000 to 150,000 clones; 85% to 95% are singletons. The clonotype originates from an adult who had recovered from COVID-19. The genes are TRBV15 and TRBJ2-3; a possible D gene is TRBD2 (5 bases). Here the sequenced sample was peripheral blood, taken after recovery from COVID-19. The CDR3 bases are TGTGCCACCAGCAGAGAAGCGGCTAACACAGATACGCAGTATTTT. This translates into CATSREAANTDTQYF.